This T cell receptor (beta chain) was sequenced for a study of blood T cell repertoires in COVID-19. V was shortened by 3 bases and J by 3 bases, with 15 bases between the two germline ends. The CDR3 length is 16 residues. The germline V gene has CDR1 SEHNR and CDR2 FQNEAQ (reference sequence). Using immunoSEQ multiplex PCR, the repertoire was profiled, and TCRdb retains in-frame clones only, with some absent. The sample lists some 260,000 clones; 82% were seen once. Sequencing used peripheral blood. The chain combines TRBV7-9 with TRBJ1-3; D is unclear. The receptor was derived from a woman aged 18-29 years with acute or convalescent COVID-19. The CDR3, as DNA: TGTGCCAGCAGCTTTTTGTCCGGGATCCTTGGAAACACCATATATTTT. Translation gives CASSFLSGILGNTIYF.